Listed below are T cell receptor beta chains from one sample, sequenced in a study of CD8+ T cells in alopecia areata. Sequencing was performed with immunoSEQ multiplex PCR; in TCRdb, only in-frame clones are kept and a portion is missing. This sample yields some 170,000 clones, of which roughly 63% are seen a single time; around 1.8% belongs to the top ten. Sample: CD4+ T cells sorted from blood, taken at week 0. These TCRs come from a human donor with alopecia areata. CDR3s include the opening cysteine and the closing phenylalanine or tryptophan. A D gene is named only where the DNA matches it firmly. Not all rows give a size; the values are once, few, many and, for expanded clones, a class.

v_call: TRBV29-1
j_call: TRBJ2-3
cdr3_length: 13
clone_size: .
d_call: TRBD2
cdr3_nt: TGCAGCGCCCCCGGGGAGGGTGCGGATACGCAGTATTTT
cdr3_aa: CSAPGEGADTQYF

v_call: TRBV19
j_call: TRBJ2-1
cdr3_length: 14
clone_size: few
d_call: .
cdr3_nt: TGTGCCAGTAGTATTGGTGTCTCCTACAATGAGCAGTTCTTC
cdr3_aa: CASSIGVSYNEQFF

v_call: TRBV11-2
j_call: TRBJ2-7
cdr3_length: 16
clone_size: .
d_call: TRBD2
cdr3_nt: TGTGCCAGCAGCCCGCTAGCGGGGGGGCCGGTCCACGAGCAGTACTTC
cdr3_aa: CASSPLAGGPVHEQYF

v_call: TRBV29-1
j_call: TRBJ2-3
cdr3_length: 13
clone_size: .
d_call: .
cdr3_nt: TGCAGCGTTGAACTAGTAATTCGCGATACGCAGTATTTT
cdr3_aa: CSVELVIRDTQYF

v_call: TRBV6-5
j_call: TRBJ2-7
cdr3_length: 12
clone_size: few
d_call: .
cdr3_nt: TGTGCCAGCAGTTCCCCCCCGGGGGAGCAGTACTTC
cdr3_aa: CASSSPPGEQYF

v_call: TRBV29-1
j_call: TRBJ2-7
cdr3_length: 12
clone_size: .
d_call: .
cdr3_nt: TGCAGCGTCGGACCTGGACAGTACGAGCAGTACTTC
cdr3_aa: CSVGPGQYEQYF

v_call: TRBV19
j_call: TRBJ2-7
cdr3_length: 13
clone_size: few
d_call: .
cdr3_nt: TGTGCCAGTAGTACGGGGACACTGGAGGAGCAGTACTTC
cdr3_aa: CASSTGTLEEQYF

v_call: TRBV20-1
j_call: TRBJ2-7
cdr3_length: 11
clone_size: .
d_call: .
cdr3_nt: TGCAGTGCTAGGGAGGGCGCGGAGCAGTACTTC
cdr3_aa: CSAREGAEQYF

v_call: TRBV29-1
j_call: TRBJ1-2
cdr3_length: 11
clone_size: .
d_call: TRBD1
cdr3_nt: TGCAGCGTAGACAGGGGCCGGGGCTACACCTTC
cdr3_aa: CSVDRGRGYTF

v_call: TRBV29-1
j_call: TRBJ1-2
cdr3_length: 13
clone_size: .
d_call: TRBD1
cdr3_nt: TGCAGCGTTGTAGGGGTTGACAGGGCTGGCTACACCTTC
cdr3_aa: CSVVGVDRAGYTF

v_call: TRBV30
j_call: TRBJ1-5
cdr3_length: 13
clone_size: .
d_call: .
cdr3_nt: TGTGCCTGGACTCCGGGGGTCAATCAGCCCCAGCATTTT
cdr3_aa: CAWTPGVNQPQHF

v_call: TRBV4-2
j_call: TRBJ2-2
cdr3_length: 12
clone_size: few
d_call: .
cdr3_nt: TGTGCCAGCAGCTTTAGAGCCGGGGAGCTGTTTTTT
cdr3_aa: CASSFRAGELFF

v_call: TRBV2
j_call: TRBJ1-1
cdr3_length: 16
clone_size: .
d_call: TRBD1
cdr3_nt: TGTGCCAGCAGTGAATCCGTCTCAGGGGGGTATGGTGAAGCTTTCTTT
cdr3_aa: CASSESVSGGYGEAFF

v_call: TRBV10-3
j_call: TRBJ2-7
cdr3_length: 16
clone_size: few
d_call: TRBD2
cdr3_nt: TGTGCCATCAGTGATATCCGGAACGGGGGGGAAGACGAGCAGTACTTC
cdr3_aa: CAISDIRNGGEDEQYF

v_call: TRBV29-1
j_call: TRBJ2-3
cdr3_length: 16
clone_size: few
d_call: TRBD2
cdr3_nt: TGCAGCGGGAAGGGACTAGCGGGGGCACACACAGATACGCAGTATTTT
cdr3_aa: CSGKGLAGAHTDTQYF

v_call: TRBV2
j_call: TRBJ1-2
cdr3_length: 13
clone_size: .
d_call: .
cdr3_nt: TGTGCCAGCAGTGCGCAGGGTCCCTATGGCTACACCTTC
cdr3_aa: CASSAQGPYGYTF

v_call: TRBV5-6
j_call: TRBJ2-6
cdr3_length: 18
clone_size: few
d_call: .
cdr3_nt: TGTGCCAGCAGCCCGATAAACAGGGATCCAGCTGGGGCCAACGTCCTGACTTTC
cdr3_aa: CASSPINRDPAGANVLTF

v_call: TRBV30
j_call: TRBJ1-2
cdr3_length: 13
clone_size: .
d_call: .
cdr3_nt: TGTGCCTGGTCGACAGTTTCTCCGCGTGGCTACACCTTC
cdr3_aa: CAWSTVSPRGYTF

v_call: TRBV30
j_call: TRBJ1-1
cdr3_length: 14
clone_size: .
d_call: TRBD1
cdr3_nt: TGTGCCTGGAGGGGACAGGGGATCGGCACTGAAGCTTTCTTT
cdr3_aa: CAWRGQGIGTEAFF

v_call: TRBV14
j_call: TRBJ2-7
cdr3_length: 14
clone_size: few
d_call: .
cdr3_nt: TGTGCCAGCAGCCGGAGGTTAGAGGCCTACGAGCAGTACTTC
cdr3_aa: CASSRRLEAYEQYF

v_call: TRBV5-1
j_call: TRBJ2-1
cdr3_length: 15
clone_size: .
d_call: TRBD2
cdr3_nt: TGCGCCAGCAGCCAGACTAGCGGGGGACACAATGAGCAGTTCTTC
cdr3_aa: CASSQTSGGHNEQFF

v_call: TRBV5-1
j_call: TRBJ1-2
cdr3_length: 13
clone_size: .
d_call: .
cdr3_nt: TGCGCCAGCAGCTTTCGACCACCAAATGGCTACACCTTC
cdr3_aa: CASSFRPPNGYTF

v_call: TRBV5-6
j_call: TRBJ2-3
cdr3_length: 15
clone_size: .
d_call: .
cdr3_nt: TGTGCCAGCAGCCCGTCGGGGCCTAGCACAGATACGCAGTATTTT
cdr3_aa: CASSPSGPSTDTQYF

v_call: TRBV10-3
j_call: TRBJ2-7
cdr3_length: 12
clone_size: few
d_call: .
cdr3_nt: TGTGCCATCAGTGTTGAAGGATACGAGCAGTACTTC
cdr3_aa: CAISVEGYEQYF

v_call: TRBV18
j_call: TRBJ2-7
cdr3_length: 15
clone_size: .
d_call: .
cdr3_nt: TGTGCCAGCTCACCAGATAGTACAGGTCCCTACGAGCAGTACTTC
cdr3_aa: CASSPDSTGPYEQYF

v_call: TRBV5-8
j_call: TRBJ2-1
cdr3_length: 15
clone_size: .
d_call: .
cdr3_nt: TGTGCCAGCAGCTTGGATCATCTTAGGGCGAATGAGCAGTTCTTC
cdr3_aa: CASSLDHLRANEQFF

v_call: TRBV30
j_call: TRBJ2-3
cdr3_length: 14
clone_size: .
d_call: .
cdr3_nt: TGTGCCTGCCAAAAGGGAGTTAGCACAGATACGCAGTATTTT
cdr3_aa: CACQKGVSTDTQYF

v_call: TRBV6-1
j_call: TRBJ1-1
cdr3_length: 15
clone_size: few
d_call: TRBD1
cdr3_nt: TGTGCCAGCAGTGAAGCCCTACAGGGGGTTACTGAAGCTTTCTTT
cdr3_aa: CASSEALQGVTEAFF

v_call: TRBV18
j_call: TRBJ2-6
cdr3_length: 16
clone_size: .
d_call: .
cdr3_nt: TGTGCCAGCTCACCACCGGTAGGGACTGGGGCCAACGTCCTGACTTTC
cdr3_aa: CASSPPVGTGANVLTF

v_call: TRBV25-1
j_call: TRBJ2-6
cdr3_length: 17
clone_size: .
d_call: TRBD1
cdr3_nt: TGTGCCAGCAGAAGCGGGACAGGGATCTCTGGGGCCAACGTCCTGACTTTC
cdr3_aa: CASRSGTGISGANVLTF

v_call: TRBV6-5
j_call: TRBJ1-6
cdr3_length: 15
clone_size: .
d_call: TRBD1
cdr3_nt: TGTGCCAGCAGACACGGAGGGACAGGGTATTCACCCCTCCACTTT
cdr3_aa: CASRHGGTGYSPLHF

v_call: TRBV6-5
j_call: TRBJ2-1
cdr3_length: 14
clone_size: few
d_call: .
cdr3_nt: TGTGCCAGCAGCAAGGAAAGGGGAAGCAATGAGCAGTTCTTC
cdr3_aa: CASSKERGSNEQFF

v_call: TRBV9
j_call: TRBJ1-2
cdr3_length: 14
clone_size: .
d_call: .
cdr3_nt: TGTGCCAGCAGCGTAGAATCAGAACTCTATGGCTACACCTTC
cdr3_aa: CASSVESELYGYTF

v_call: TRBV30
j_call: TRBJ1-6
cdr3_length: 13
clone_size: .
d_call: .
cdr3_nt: TGTGCCTGGAGTGGCCAGGGGAATTCACCCCTCCACTTT
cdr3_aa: CAWSGQGNSPLHF

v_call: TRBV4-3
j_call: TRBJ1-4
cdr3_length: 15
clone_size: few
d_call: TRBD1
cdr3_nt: TGCGCCAGCAGCCAAGAAGGACAGGGGAATGAAAAACTGTTTTTT
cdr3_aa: CASSQEGQGNEKLFF

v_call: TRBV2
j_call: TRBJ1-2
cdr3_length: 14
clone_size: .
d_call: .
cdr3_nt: TGTGCCAGCAGTGAAGGGTCGGACTATGATGGCTACACCTTC
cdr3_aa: CASSEGSDYDGYTF

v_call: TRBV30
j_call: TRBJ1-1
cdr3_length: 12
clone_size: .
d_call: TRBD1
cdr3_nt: TGTGCCTGGAGTGATGAGGGACAGGGACCTTTCTTT
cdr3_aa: CAWSDEGQGPFF

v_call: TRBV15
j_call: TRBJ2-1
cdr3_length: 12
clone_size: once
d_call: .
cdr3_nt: TGTGCCACCAGCAGAGACATCTATGAGCAGTTCTTC
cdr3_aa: CATSRDIYEQFF

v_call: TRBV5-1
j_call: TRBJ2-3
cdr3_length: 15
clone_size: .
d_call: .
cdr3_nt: TGCGCCAGCAGCTTGGGTAGTGGGAGCACAGATACGCAGTATTTT
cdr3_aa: CASSLGSGSTDTQYF

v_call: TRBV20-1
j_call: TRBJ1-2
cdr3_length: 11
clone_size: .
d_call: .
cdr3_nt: TGCAGTGCTAGTGGAGGGGATGGCTACACCTTC
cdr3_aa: CSASGGDGYTF

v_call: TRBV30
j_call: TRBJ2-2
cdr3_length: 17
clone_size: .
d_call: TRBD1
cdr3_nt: TGTGCCTGGAGTGTACGTGTGGGGACAGGGGACACCGGGGAGCTGTTTTTT
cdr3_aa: CAWSVRVGTGDTGELFF

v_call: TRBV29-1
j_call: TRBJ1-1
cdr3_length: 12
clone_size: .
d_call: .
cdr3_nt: TGCAGCGTGAGCAGTCAGAACACTGAAGCTTTCTTT
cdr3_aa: CSVSSQNTEAFF

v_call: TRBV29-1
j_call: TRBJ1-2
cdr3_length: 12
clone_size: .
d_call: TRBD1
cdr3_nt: TGCAGCGTTGATCCAGGGGGCTCTGGCTACACCTTC
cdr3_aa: CSVDPGGSGYTF

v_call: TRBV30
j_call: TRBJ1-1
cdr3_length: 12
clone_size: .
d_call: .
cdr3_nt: TGTGCCTGGAGTGGGGGTTACAGAGAAGCTTTCTTT
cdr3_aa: CAWSGGYREAFF

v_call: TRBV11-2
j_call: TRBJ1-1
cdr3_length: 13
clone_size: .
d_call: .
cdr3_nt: TGTGCCAGCAGCTTAGAGTGGGCGACTGAAGCTTTCTTT
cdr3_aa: CASSLEWATEAFF

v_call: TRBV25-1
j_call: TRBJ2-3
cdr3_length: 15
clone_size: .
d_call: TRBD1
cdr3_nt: TGTGCCAGCTCCTCGACAGGGGGAGTCACAGATACGCAGTATTTT
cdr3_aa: CASSSTGGVTDTQYF

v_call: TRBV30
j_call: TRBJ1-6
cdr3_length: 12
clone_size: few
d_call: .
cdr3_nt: TGTGCCTGGAGTGTATATAATTCACCCCTCCACTTT
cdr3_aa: CAWSVYNSPLHF

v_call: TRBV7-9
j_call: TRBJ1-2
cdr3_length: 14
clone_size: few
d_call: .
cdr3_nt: TGTGCCAGCAGAGGCGGACAGAGTAACTATGGCTACACCTTC
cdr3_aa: CASRGGQSNYGYTF

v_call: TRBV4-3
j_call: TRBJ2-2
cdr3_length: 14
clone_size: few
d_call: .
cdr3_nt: TGCGCCAGCAGCCAAGTAGGGGGAACCGGGGAGCTGTTTTTT
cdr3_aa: CASSQVGGTGELFF

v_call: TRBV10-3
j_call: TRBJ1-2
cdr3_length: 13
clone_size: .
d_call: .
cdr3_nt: TGTGCCATCAGTGAGGACAGTAACTATGGCTACACCTTC
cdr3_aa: CAISEDSNYGYTF

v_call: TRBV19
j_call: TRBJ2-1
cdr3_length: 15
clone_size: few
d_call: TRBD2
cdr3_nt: TGTGCCACCCGGAGCGAGCGGGGGGCCGCCAATGAGCAGTTCTTC
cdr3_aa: CATRSERGAANEQFF

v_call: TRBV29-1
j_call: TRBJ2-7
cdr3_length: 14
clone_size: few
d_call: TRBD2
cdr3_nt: TGCAGCGTTAAGCCTCTGGCTAGCGGCCGGGAGCAGTACTTC
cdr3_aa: CSVKPLASGREQYF

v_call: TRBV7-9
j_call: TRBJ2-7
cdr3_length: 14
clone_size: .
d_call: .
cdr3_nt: TGTGCCAGCAGCCCCTCAGGGGTCCTACACGAGCAGTACTTC
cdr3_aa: CASSPSGVLHEQYF

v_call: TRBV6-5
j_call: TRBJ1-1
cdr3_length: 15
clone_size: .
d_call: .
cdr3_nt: TGTGCCAGCAGTTACTCGTGGGGACAGAACACTGAAGCTTTCTTT
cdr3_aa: CASSYSWGQNTEAFF

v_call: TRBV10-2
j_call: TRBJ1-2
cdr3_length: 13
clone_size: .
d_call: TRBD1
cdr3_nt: TGCGCCAGCAACCCGGACAGGGGAGGTGGCTACACCTTC
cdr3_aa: CASNPDRGGGYTF

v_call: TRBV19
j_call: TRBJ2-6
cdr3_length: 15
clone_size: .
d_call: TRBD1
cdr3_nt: TGTGCCAGTAGCAAGACAGGGCCTGGGGCCAACGTCCTGACTTTC
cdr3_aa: CASSKTGPGANVLTF

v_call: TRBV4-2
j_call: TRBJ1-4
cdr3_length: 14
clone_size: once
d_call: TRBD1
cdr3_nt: TGTGCCAGCAGTCCAGGGGGTGATAATGAAAAACTGTTTTTT
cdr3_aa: CASSPGGDNEKLFF

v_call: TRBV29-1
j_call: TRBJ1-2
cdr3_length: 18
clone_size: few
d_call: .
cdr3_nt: TGCAGCGTTGCCTCGGAGCTTTCAACCGACAGAGGGGTTTATGGCTACACCTTC
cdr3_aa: CSVASELSTDRGVYGYTF

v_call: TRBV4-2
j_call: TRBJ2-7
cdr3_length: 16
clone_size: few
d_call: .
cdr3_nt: TGTGCCAGCAGCCAAGATGGGTCAGGGGATGTTGACGAGCAGTACTTC
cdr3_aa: CASSQDGSGDVDEQYF

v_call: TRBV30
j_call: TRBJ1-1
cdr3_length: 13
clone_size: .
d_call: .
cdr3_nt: TGTGCCTGGAGTAAGGGGGGGAACACTGAAGCTTTCTTT
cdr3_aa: CAWSKGGNTEAFF